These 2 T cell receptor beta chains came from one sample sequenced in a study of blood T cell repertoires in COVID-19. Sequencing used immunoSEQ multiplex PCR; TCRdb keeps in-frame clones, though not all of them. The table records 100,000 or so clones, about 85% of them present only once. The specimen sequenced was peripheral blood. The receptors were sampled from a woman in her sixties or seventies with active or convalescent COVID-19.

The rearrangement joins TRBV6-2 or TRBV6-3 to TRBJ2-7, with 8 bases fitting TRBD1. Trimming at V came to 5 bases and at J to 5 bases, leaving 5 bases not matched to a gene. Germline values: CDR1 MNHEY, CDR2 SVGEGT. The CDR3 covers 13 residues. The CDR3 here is CASSPTGVHEQYF. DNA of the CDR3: TGTGCCAGCAGTCCGACAGGGGTCCACGAGCAGTACTTC.

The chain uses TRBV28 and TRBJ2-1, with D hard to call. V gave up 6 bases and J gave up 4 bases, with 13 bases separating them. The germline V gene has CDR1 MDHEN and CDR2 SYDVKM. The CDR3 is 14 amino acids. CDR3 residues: CASRGSDKYNEQFF. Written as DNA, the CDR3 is TGTGCCAGCAGAGGTTCAGACAAGTACAATGAGCAGTTCTTC. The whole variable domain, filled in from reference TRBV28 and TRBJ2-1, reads DVKVTQSSRYLVKRTGEKVFLECVQDMDHENMFWYRQDPGLGLRLIYFSYDVKMKEKGDIPEGYSVSREKKERFSLILESASTNQTSMYLCASRGSDKYNEQFFGPGTRLTVL.